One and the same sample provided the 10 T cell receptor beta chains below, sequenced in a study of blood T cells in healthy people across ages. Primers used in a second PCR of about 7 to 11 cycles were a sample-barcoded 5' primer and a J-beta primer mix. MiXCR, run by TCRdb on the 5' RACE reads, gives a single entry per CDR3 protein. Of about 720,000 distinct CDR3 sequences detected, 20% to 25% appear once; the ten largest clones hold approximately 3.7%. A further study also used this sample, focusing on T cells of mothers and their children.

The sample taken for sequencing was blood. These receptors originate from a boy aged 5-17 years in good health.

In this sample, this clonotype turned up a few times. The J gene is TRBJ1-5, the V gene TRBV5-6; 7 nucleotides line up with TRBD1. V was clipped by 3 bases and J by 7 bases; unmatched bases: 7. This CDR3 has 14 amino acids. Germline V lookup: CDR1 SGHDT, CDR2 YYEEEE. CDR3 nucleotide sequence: TGTGCCAGCAGCTGGGGGACAGCAGGACAGCCCCAGCATTTT. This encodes CASSWGTAGQPQHF. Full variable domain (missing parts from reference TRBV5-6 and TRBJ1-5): DAGVTQSPTHLIKTRGQQVTLRCSPKSGHDTVSWYQQALGQGPQFIFQYYEEEERQRGNFPDRFSGHQFPNYSSELNVNALLLGDSALYLCASSWGTAGQPQHFGDGTRLSIL.

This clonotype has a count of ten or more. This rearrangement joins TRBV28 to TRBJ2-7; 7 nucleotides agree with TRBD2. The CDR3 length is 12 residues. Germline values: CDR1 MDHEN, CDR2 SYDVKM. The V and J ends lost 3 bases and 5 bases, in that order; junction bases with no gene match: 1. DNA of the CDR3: TGTGCCAGCAGTTTTCTAGCGGACGAGCAGTACTTC. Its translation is CASSFLADEQYF.

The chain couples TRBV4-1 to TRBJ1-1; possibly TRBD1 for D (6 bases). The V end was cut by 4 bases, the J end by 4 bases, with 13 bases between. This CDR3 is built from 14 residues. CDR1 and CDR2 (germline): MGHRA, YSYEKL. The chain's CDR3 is CASSPNDRITEAFF. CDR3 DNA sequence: TGCGCCAGCAGCCCTAACGACAGGATCACTGAAGCTTTCTTT.

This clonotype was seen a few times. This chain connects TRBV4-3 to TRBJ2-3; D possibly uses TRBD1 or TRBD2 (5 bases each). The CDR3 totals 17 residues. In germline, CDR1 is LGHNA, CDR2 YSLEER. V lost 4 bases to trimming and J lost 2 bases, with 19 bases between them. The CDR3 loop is CASSPRAGPEHTDTQYF. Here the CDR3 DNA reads TGCGCCAGCAGCCCCAGGGCGGGCCCGGAACACACAGATACGCAGTATTTT.

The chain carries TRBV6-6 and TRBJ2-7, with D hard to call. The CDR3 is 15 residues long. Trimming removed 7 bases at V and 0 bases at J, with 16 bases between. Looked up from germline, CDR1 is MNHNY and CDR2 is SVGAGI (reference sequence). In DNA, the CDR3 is TGTGCCAGCACTTCCCGGGCCTTGGACTCCTACGAGCAGTACTTC. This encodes CASTSRALDSYEQYF.

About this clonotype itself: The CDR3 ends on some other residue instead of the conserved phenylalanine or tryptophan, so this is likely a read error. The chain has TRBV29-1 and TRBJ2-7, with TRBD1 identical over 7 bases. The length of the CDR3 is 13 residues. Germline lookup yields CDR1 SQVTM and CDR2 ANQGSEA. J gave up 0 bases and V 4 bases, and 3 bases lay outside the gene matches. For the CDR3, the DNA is TGCAGCGTTGCGGGACAGTACTCCTACGAGCAGTACCTC. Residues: CSVAGQYSYEQYL.

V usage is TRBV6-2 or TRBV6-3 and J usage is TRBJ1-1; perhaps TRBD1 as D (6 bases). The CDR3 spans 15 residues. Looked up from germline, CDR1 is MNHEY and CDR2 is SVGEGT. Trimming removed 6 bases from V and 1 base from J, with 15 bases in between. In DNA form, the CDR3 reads TGTGCCAGCAGACCGATTGGACAGAGGAACACTGAAGCTTTCTTT. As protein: CASRPIGQRNTEAFF.

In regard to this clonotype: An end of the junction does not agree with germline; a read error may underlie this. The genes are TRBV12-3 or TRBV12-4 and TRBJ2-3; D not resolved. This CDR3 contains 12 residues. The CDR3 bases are TGTGCCGGCAGTTCGAGAGCAGATACGCAGTATTTT. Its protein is CAGSSRADTQYF.

CDR3 in DNA: TGTGCCAGTAGCCAACGGGGGGGAGATACGCAGTATTTT. Amino acid sequence: CASSQRGGDTQYF. This sequence joins TRBV19 and TRBJ2-3, with TRBD2 matching 8 bases. In germline, CDR1 is LNHDA, CDR2 SQIVND (reference sequence). This CDR3 is built from 13 residues. J gave up 5 bases and V 6 bases, and 4 bases lay outside the gene matches. The full variable domain, rest sourced from reference TRBV19 and TRBJ2-3, is DGGITQSPKYLFRKEGQNVTLSCEQNLNHDAMYWYRQDPGQGLRLIYYSQIVNDFQKGDIAEGYSVSREKKESFPLTVTSAQKNPTAFYLCASSQRGGDTQYFGPGTRLTVL.

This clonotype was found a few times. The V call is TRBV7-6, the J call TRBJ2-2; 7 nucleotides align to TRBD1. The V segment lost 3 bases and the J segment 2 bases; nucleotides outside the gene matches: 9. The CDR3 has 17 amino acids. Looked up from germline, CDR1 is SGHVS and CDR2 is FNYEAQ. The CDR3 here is CASSFSGTAPNTGELFF. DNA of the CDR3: TGTGCCAGCAGCTTCTCCGGGACAGCTCCTAACACCGGGGAGCTGTTTTTT.